This T cell receptor (beta chain) derives from a study of T cells in Graves' hyperthyroidism and ophthalmopathy. Turning to the study itself: At initial diagnosis, before any treatment had begun, peripheral blood was obtained.

The length of the CDR3 is 14 residues. Germline V CDR1 and CDR2: ENHRY, SYGVKD. The V end was cut by 7 bases, the J end by 7 bases, with 14 bases between. Regarding the study as a whole: Blood also held most thyroid clonotypes expanded beyond 0.001.

What was amplified from RNA transcripts were TCR beta CDR3 regions. HTBI primers were the set used in a first-round RT-PCR of the TCR CDR3. Via MiXCR, TCRdb re-called the multiplex PCR reads, giving one row per CDR3 protein. The sample lists around 340,000 distinct CDR3 sequences, about 14% occurring once. This clonotype was observed a handful of times. The antigen remains unidentified. The authors deemed Graves' hyperthyroidism stable absent ophthalmopathy progression within 18 months. Each diagnosis drew on symptoms, thyroxine, TRAb, thyroid ultrasound and orbital computed tomography findings. The sequencing input was blood. The TCR comes from a woman in her twenties or thirties with Graves' hyperthyroidism. The rearrangement joins TRBV10-3 to TRBJ1-6, with a possible D match to TRBD1 (6 bases). The CDR3 region is CAINQNDRNSPLHF. The CDR3 nucleotides read TGTGCCATCAACCAAAACGACAGGAATTCACCCCTCCACTTT.